This is a list of T cell receptor beta chains from one sample in a study of blood T cell repertoires in COVID-19. TCRdb's copy holds only in-frame clones and misses some; the assay was immunoSEQ multiplex PCR. The data show roughly 250,000 clones, with around 86% seen just once and about 1.6% held by the top ten. The sequenced material came from PBMCs or T cells enriched from blood (not recorded which). These receptors came from a woman aged 45-65 years who had recovered from COVID-19. Each CDR3 is given with its conserved first and last residue. Fields, in order: clone size, D gene, V gene, J gene, CDR3 DNA, CDR3 protein. A D gene is named only where the DNA matches it firmly. Size values are once, few and many counts, or a class for expanded clones, and some rows have none.

size: NA
D: NA
V: TRBV21-1
J: TRBJ2-3
DNA: TGTGCCAGCAGCAAAGAAGGGGGAGCAGTTCGTTCCACAGATACGCAGTATTTT
CDR3: CASSKEGGAVRSTDTQYF

size: NA
D: TRBD2
V: TRBV11-3
J: TRBJ2-3
DNA: TGTGCCAGCAGCCCCCGGACCGGGACTAGAAGGACAGATACGCAGTATTTT
CDR3: CASSPRTGTRRTDTQYF

size: NA
D: TRBD1
V: TRBV6-6
J: TRBJ1-3
DNA: TGTGCCAGCGCCGGGACAGGGGGTGGAAACACCATATATTTT
CDR3: CASAGTGGGNTIYF

size: NA
D: NA
V: TRBV2
J: TRBJ2-7
DNA: TGTGCCAGCAGGGAACTAGCTCCCGAGCAGTACTTC
CDR3: CASRELAPEQYF

size: NA
D: NA
V: TRBV18
J: TRBJ1-1
DNA: TGTGCCAGCTCACCGCTGGGACAAATGAACACTGAAGCTTTCTTT
CDR3: CASSPLGQMNTEAFF

size: NA
D: NA
V: TRBV5-6
J: TRBJ1-6
DNA: TGTGCCAGCAGTCAGGACAGATTAAATTCACCCCTCCACTTT
CDR3: CASSQDRLNSPLHF

size: NA
D: TRBD2
V: TRBV18
J: TRBJ2-5
DNA: TGTGCCAGCTCACCACCCCAGCGGGAGTTGGGAGAGACCCAGTACTTC
CDR3: CASSPPQRELGETQYF

size: NA
D: TRBD1
V: TRBV6-6
J: TRBJ2-2
DNA: TGTGCCAGCAGTCGCTCACCCCGGGACAGGGGCACCGGGGAGCTGTTTTTT
CDR3: CASSRSPRDRGTGELFF

size: NA
D: NA
V: TRBV18
J: TRBJ2-7
DNA: TGTGCCAGCTCACAGGGGTCCAAGGAGGAGCAGTACTTC
CDR3: CASSQGSKEEQYF

size: NA
D: NA
V: TRBV5-1
J: TRBJ1-1
DNA: TGCGCCAGCAGCTCTCCGGGGAACACTGAAGCTTTCTTT
CDR3: CASSSPGNTEAFF

size: NA
D: TRBD1
V: TRBV10-1
J: TRBJ1-5
DNA: TGCGCCAGCAGGGACAGACAGGGAGAATTTAGCAATCAGCCCCAGCATTTT
CDR3: CASRDRQGEFSNQPQHF

size: NA
D: NA
V: TRBV5-1
J: TRBJ1-3
DNA: TGCGCCAGCAGCTTCGAGGGAGCAGGAAACACCATATATTTT
CDR3: CASSFEGAGNTIYF

size: few
D: NA
V: TRBV7-8
J: TRBJ1-5
DNA: TGTGCCAGCAGCTTTACGGGCAATCAGCCCCAGCATTTT
CDR3: CASSFTGNQPQHF

size: NA
D: NA
V: TRBV9
J: TRBJ1-1
DNA: TGTGCCAGCAGCCCCGACAGAGCAAACACTGAAGCTTTCTTT
CDR3: CASSPDRANTEAFF

size: NA
D: TRBD1
V: TRBV18
J: TRBJ1-5
DNA: TGTGCCAGCTCAGGGACAGGGCTAGATCCGCGCAATCAGCCCCAGCATTTT
CDR3: CASSGTGLDPRNQPQHF

size: NA
D: NA
V: TRBV4-1
J: TRBJ1-5
DNA: TGCGCCAGCAGCCTTACTATTACCCGGGGAAACAATCAGCCCCAGCATTTT
CDR3: CASSLTITRGNNQPQHF

size: NA
D: NA
V: TRBV23-1
J: TRBJ2-7
DNA: TGCGCCAGCAGTCAATGGGGGGAGGAAACCTACGAGCAGTACTTC
CDR3: CASSQWGEETYEQYF

size: NA
D: TRBD1
V: TRBV2
J: TRBJ2-3
DNA: TGTGCCAGCTCAGGGGACAGCCGCGCAGATACGCAGTATTTT
CDR3: CASSGDSRADTQYF

size: NA
D: NA
V: TRBV28
J: TRBJ1-5
DNA: TGTGCCAGCAGAGATCCAGGGGATCGTCAGCCCCAGCATTTT
CDR3: CASRDPGDRQPQHF

size: NA
D: NA
V: TRBV2
J: TRBJ2-3
DNA: TGTGCCAGCAGATGGACTAGCACAGATACGCAGTATTTT
CDR3: CASRWTSTDTQYF

size: NA
D: TRBD1
V: TRBV9
J: TRBJ1-2
DNA: TGTGCCAGCAGCGCCCGGGACAGCCTCTTTGATGGCTACACCTTC
CDR3: CASSARDSLFDGYTF

size: NA
D: TRBD2
V: TRBV7-9
J: TRBJ2-3
DNA: TGTGCCAGCAGCTTAGGACTAGCGGGAGGGACAGGGGCCACAGATACGCAGTATTTT
CDR3: CASSLGLAGGTGATDTQYF

size: NA
D: NA
V: TRBV5-1
J: TRBJ2-7
DNA: TGCGCCAGCAGTAGGGGAGCGGGTCCGGGCGACTCCTACGAGCAGTACTTC
CDR3: CASSRGAGPGDSYEQYF

size: NA
D: NA
V: TRBV4-1
J: TRBJ1-4
DNA: TGCGCCAGCAGCCAAGACCGGGGTCATGAAAAACTGTTTTTT
CDR3: CASSQDRGHEKLFF

size: once
D: NA
V: TRBV9
J: TRBJ2-3
DNA: TGTGCCAGCAGCGCTCGACAGGCTCGGGCAGATACGCAGTATTTT
CDR3: CASSARQARADTQYF

size: NA
D: TRBD2
V: TRBV19
J: TRBJ2-2
DNA: TGTGCCAACCCTTCACCCCCCACTAGCGGGAGCCGTGGCGGGGAGCTGTTTTTT
CDR3: CANPSPPTSGSRGGELFF